This entry lists 28 T cell receptor beta chains sequenced from one sample in a study of T cell repertoires in cytomegalovirus infection (dated by TCRdb to about 2019). Sequencing took place on an Illumina HiSeq 1500. TCRdb reworked the public reads: Q25 trimming with fastp, MiXCR clone assembly, productive beta chains retained. Each entry is one CDR3 protein sequence, shown with its most common DNA and genes. The sample yields roughly 640,000 distinct CDR3 sequences; 20% to 30% were counted once. Roughly 8% of the sample rests with the top ten. The sample was CD8+ T cells from PBMCs. These receptors all come from a human donor in good health (CMV status not recorded). Some clones in this sample may be carry-over from other donors' samples.

This clonotype has just one count. The chain is built from TRBV7-4 and TRBJ2-7, with TRBD1 matching over 10 bases. Germline values: CDR1 SGHVT, CDR2 SQSDAQ. Unmatched junction bases numbered 11, after V lost 7 bases and J lost 2 bases. The CDR3 runs to 16 residues. CDR3: CASNRPDRGGPYEQYF. The CDR3 nucleotides are TGTGCCAGCAACAGACCGGACAGGGGGGGACCCTACGAGCAGTACTTC.

Only one count was recorded for this clonotype. One base away lies a much larger clone, so this may be a sequencing read error. The chain has TRBV7-6 and TRBJ2-5; 7 bases align to TRBD2. The V gene's germline CDR1 is SGHVS and CDR2 FNYEAQ. The CDR3 loop spans 16 amino acids. V lost 5 bases and J lost 5; bases outside the gene matches: 14. As DNA, the CDR3 is TGTGCCAGCAGCAACCGGGACGGGGGGACTGAGGAGACCCAGTACTTC. It yields the protein CASSNRDGGTEETQYF.

This clonotype was counted many times. The chain joins TRBV7-2 to TRBJ1-3; no reliable D call. V lost 3 bases, J lost 0 bases, and 6 bases lay in between. The CDR3 consists of 14 residues. Germline lookup yields CDR1 SGHTA and CDR2 FQGNSA. The CDR3 nucleotides are TGTGCCAGCAGCTTCCCACGCTCTGGAAACACCATATATTTT. It codes for CASSFPRSGNTIYF.

This clonotype occurred a few times. V gene TRBV20-1 combines with J gene TRBJ2-7; 10 bases are a match to TRBD1. Unmatched junction bases numbered 7, after V lost 4 bases and J lost 4 bases. The CDR3 length is 14 residues. Looked up from germline, CDR1 is DFQATT and CDR2 is SNEGSKA (reference sequence). The CDR3 bases are TGCAGTGCTACTGCGGGACAGGGGTGGTACGAGCAGTACTTC. Translating it yields CSATAGQGWYEQYF.

This clonotype was seen ten or more times. V is TRBV10-3 and J is TRBJ2-6, with TRBD1 matching 8 bases. The CDR3 runs 19 residues. Trimming removed 1 base from V and 0 bases from J; junction bases left unmatched: 8. Germline assignment: CDR1 ENHRY and CDR2 SYGVKD. CDR3 DNA sequence: TGTGCCATCAGTGAGTGGGGACAGGATGACATCTCTGGGGCCAACGTCCTGACTTTC. This gives the protein CAISEWGQDDISGANVLTF.

CDR3 in DNA: TGTGCCAGCAGTTACGGGGGTAGCCCCTACAATGAGCAGTTCTTC. As protein: CASSYGGSPYNEQFF. J is TRBJ2-1 and V is TRBV6-5; D possibly uses TRBD1 or TRBD2 (5 bases each). Between the trimmed V and J ends, which lost 2 bases and 2 bases, there was a span of 10 bases. CDR1 and CDR2 from the germline V gene are MNHEY and SVGAGI. The CDR3 consists of 15 residues.

V gene TRBV2 combines with J gene TRBJ2-7; no reliable D call. This CDR3 contains 12 residues. The V end was cut by 3 bases, the J end by 7 bases, with 10 bases between. The germline CDR1 and CDR2 sequences are SNHLY and FYNNEI. CDR3 amino acids: CASSEWGNEQYF. As DNA, the CDR3 is TGTGCCAGCAGTGAGTGGGGAAATGAGCAGTACTTC. Using reference TRBV2 and TRBJ2-7 for the parts outside the CDR3, the full variable domain is EPEVTQTPSHQVTQMGQEVILRCVPISNHLYFYWYRQILGQKVEFLVSFYNNEISEKSEIFDDQFSVERPDGSNFTLKIRSTKLEDSAMYFCASSEWGNEQYFGPGTRLTVT.

Remarks on this clonotype: As the CDR3 is not closed by the conserved phenylalanine or tryptophan, this likely results from a read error. This chain joins TRBV28 and TRBJ2-1; 7 bases are shared with TRBD2. CDR1 is MDHEN, CDR2 SYDVKM, per germline. The V segment lost 3 bases and the J segment 9 bases; nucleotides outside the gene matches: 8. This CDR3 comprises 14 residues. The CDR3 DNA is TGTGCCAGCAGTTTCGAAGCGGGGAATCGTGAGCAGTTCCTC. Its protein is CASSFEAGNREQFL.

This clonotype was found a few times. The chain combines TRBV28 with TRBJ2-7; 7 nucleotides line up with TRBD1. Germline V gives CDR1 MDHEN, CDR2 SYDVKM. V lost 10 bases, J lost 1 base, and 7 bases stayed unmatched. The CDR3 length is 13 residues. CDR3 region: CATSDRVSYEQYV. CDR3 nucleotide sequence: TGTGCCACCTCAGACAGGGTGTCCTACGAGCAGTACGTC.

Turning to this clonotype: A read error is possible here, since a much larger clone lies one base away. The genes are TRBV7-2 and TRBJ1-1, with D unresolved. Germline values: CDR1 SGHTA, CDR2 FQGNSA. V lost 5 bases and J 0 bases, leaving 13 bases between the germline ends. CDR3 length: 15 residues. CDR3 sequence reads: CASSPLWLVNTEAFF. CDR3 DNA: TGTGCCAGCAGCCCCTTATGGTTGGTGAACACTGAAGCTTTCTTT. Combining the CDR3 with reference TRBV7-2 and TRBJ1-1 gives the whole variable domain GAGVSQSPSNKVTEKGKDVELRCDPISGHTALYWYRQSLGQGLEFLIYFQGNSAPDKSGLPSDRFSAERTGGSVSTLTIQRTQQEDSAVYLCASSPLWLVNTEAFFGQGTRLTVV.

This chain links TRBV29-1 with TRBJ1-6; TRBD1 matches at 8 bases. After removal of 5 bases from V and 7 bases from J, the junction contained 7 bases not matched to a gene. This CDR3 region has 14 residues. CDR1 and CDR2 from the germline V gene are SQVTM and ANQGSEA. In nucleotides, the CDR3 is TGCAGCGTTCGGCCAGGGGGCGCGAATTCACCCCTCCACTTT. Translating it yields CSVRPGGANSPLHF.

The gene calls are TRBV6-2 or TRBV6-3 and TRBJ1-1; D uncertain. The CDR3 loop spans 14 amino acids. The germline V gene encodes CDR1 MNHEY and CDR2 SVGEGT. Trimming removed 4 bases from V and 6 bases from J, with 15 bases in between. The CDR3 nucleotides read TGTGCCAGCAGTTTCCCGACGGGGTTTCCTGAAGCTTTCTTT. It specifies CASSFPTGFPEAFF.

This clonotype was detected a few times. The chain is built from TRBV20-1 and TRBJ1-6, with TRBD1 as a possible D gene (5 bases). The CDR3 length is 16 residues. The ends were cut back, 6 bases at V and 0 bases at J, with 15 bases in the middle. Germline loops: CDR1 DFQATT, CDR2 SNEGSKA (reference sequence). The CDR3 region is CSAPGPRSSYNSPLHF. The CDR3 DNA reads TGCAGTGCCCCGGGACCGCGAAGCTCCTATAATTCACCCCTCCACTTT.

This rearrangement joins TRBV5-5 to TRBJ2-3; weak D call: TRBD1 (6 bases). Germline CDR1 reads SGHKS; CDR2 reads YYEKEE (reference sequence). CDR3 length: 18 residues. Trimming removed 2 bases at V and 7 bases at J, with 26 bases between. The CDR3 spells CASSFRPTGPPPEYTQYF. The CDR3 DNA reads TGTGCCAGCAGCTTTCGACCGACAGGCCCCCCTCCAGAGTATACGCAGTATTTT. Complete variable domain (other parts from reference TRBV5-5 and TRBJ2-3): DAGVTQSPTHLIKTRGQQVTLRCSPISGHKSVSWYQQVLGQGPQFIFQYYEKEERGRGNFPDRFSARQFPNYSSELNVNALLLGDSALYLCASSFRPTGPPPEYTQYFGPGTRLTVL.

The CDR3 nucleotides read TGTGCCAGCAGTGAAGGAGCCTACTCCAATCAGCCCCAGCATTTT. Its translation: CASSEGAYSNQPQHF. V usage is TRBV6-5 and J usage is TRBJ1-5; D not certain. There are 15 residues in the CDR3. Trimming shortened V by 5 bases and J by 3 bases, and 14 bases separated the two germline ends. Germline CDR1 reads MNHEY; CDR2 reads SVGAGI.

The V and J genes are TRBV15 and TRBJ2-4; D not certain. Trimming pared 3 bases from V and 0 bases from J, leaving 9 bases between. Germline lookup yields CDR1 LNHNV and CDR2 YYDKDF (reference sequence). The CDR3 sequence is 15 residues long. The CDR3 DNA sequence: TGTGCCACCAGCAGGGGCCAACTAGCCAAAAACATTCAGTACTTC. It encodes CATSRGQLAKNIQYF.

This clonotype has ten or more counts. The chain uses TRBV28 and TRBJ2-1; TRBD1 agrees at 11 bases. CDR3 size: 17 residues. The germline gives CDR1 MDHEN, CDR2 SYDVKM. V dropped 7 bases and J dropped 2; count of bases not matched to a gene: 10. The chain's CDR3 is CASTLFGTGGTYNEQFF. The CDR3 DNA is TGTGCCAGCACTCTTTTTGGGACAGGGGGTACCTACAATGAGCAGTTCTTC.

In this sample, this clonotype turned up a few times. The J gene is TRBJ2-5, the V gene TRBV10-3; D is perhaps TRBD1 (6 bases). The CDR3 sequence is 12 residues long. V was trimmed by 10 bases and J by 2 bases, leaving 11 bases between them. Germline CDR1 and CDR2: ENHRY and SYGVKD. The CDR3 DNA sequence: TGTGCCACCAGGACAGCACAAGAGACCCAGTACTTC. Protein: CATRTAQETQYF.

This clonotype was detected only a few times. This sequence joins TRBV7-6 and TRBJ1-2; D remains unclear. CDR1 SGHVS and CDR2 FNYEAQ come from the germline V gene. The CDR3 contains 14 residues. The V end lost 4 bases, the J end lost 4 bases, and 13 bases lay between the germline ends. This CDR3 reads CASSSPDTPYGYTF. CDR3 sequence (DNA): TGTGCCAGCAGCTCTCCCGACACTCCCTATGGCTACACCTTC.

The sample holds a few counts of this clonotype. This may arise from a read error, as a much more abundant clone is one base away. The chain recombines TRBV7-2 with TRBJ2-1; D not certain. This CDR3 has 13 amino acids. The germline V gene has CDR1 SGHTA and CDR2 FQGNSA. V was shortened by 1 base and J by 2 bases, with 3 bases between the two germline ends. DNA for the CDR3: TGTGCCAGCAGCTTAGTGACCTACAATGAGCAGTTCTTC. It specifies CASSLVTYNEQFF.

The chain couples TRBV29-1 to TRBJ1-1; 10 positions agree with TRBD1. Germline loops: CDR1 SQVTM, CDR2 ANQGSEA. This CDR3 has 15 residues. V was pared by 5 bases and J by 0 bases, with 6 bases of the junction left unmatched. The CDR3 sequence: CSVLGTGVMNTEAFF. The CDR3 DNA follows: TGCAGCGTTCTTGGGACAGGGGTAATGAACACTGAAGCTTTCTTT.

Turning to this clonotype: Being one base from a much bigger clone, this may be a read error. The J gene is TRBJ2-7, the V gene TRBV25-1; the match to TRBD1 covers 8 bases. CDR1 and CDR2 from the germline V gene are MGHDK and SYGVNS. This CDR3 spans 15 amino acids. In DNA form, the CDR3 reads TGTGCCGGCAGTGCCTTCCGGGACAGGCGGTACGAGCAGTACTTC. Translated: CAGSAFRDRRYEQYF.

The chain is built from TRBV29-1 and TRBJ1-1; D is ambiguous. The V gene lost 4 bases and the J gene lost 3 bases, with 9 bases spanning the gap. Germline assignment: CDR1 SQVTM and CDR2 ANQGSEA. This CDR3 contains 12 residues. The CDR3: CSVVTRDTEAFF. The CDR3 nucleotides read TGCAGCGTTGTAACGAGGGACACTGAAGCTTTCTTT.

This chain joins TRBV7-9 and TRBJ1-2; D unresolved. Germline assignment: CDR1 SEHNR and CDR2 FQNEAQ (reference sequence). The CDR3 has 14 amino acids. Trimming took off 7 bases at V and 0 bases at J, with 12 bases between the two ends. The CDR3 is CASTAPGPNYGYTF. For the CDR3, the DNA is TGTGCCAGCACCGCCCCAGGCCCTAACTATGGCTACACCTTC.

This chain uses TRBV4-2 with TRBJ2-5; 7 bases are a match to TRBD1. Per the germline V gene, CDR1 is LGHNA and CDR2 is YNFKEQ. V trimming: 4 bases; J trimming: 1 base; junction bases outside the gene matches: 3. This CDR3 has 14 amino acids. The CDR3 sequence is CASSPEGAQETQYF. The CDR3 DNA is TGTGCCAGCAGCCCAGAGGGGGCCCAAGAGACCCAGTACTTC.

This clonotype was counted at least ten times. This chain uses TRBV7-2 with TRBJ2-1, with 12 bases aligning to TRBD2. The CDR3 is 16 residues long. CDR1 SGHTA and CDR2 FQGNSA come from the germline V gene. J was trimmed by 9 bases and V by 1 base; bases with no gene match: 7. CDR3 sequence (DNA): TGTGCCAGCAGCTTAGAGCTAGCGGGGGGGCAGGGTGAGCAGTTCTTC. Translating gives CASSLELAGGQGEQFF.

The table lists this clonotype with many counts. This chain connects TRBV27 to TRBJ2-1; a possible D gene is TRBD2 (5 bases). The V gene lost 8 bases and the J gene lost 2 bases, with 16 bases spanning the gap. The V gene's germline CDR1 is MNHEY and CDR2 SMNVEV (reference sequence). CDR3 length equals 15 residues. DNA of the CDR3: TGTGCCAGCTCCGGCGGGTCCTACACCTACAATGAGCAGTTCTTC. This encodes CASSGGSYTYNEQFF.

This clonotype was picked up a small number of times. This chain links TRBV25-1 with TRBJ1-4; 7 positions match TRBD1. This CDR3 is built from 13 residues. The V and J ends lost 6 bases and 6 bases, in that order; junction bases with no gene match: 4. From germline, CDR1 is MGHDK and CDR2 SYGVNS. CDR3 residues: CASRTGFDEKLFF. CDR3 DNA sequence: TGTGCCAGCAGGACAGGGTTTGATGAAAAACTGTTTTTT.